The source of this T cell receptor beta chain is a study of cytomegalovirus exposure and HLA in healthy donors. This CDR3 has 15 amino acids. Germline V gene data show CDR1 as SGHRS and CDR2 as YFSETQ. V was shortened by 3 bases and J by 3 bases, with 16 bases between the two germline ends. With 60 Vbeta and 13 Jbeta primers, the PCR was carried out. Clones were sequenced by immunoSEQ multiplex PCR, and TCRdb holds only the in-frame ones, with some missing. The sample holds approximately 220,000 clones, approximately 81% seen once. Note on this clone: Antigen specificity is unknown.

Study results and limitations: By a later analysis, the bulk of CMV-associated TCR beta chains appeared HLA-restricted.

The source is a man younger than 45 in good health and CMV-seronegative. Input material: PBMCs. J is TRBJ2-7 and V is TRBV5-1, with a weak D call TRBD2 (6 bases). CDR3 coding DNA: TGCGCCAGCAGCTCCGGACCCCAGGGACTCTACGAGCAGTACTTC. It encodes CASSSGPQGLYEQYF. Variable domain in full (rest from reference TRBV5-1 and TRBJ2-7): KAGVTQTPRYLIKTRGQQVTLSCSPISGHRSVSWYQQTPGQGLQFLFEYFSETQRNKGNFPGRFSGRQFSNSRSEMNVSTLELGDSALYLCASSSGPQGLYEQYFGPGTRLTVT.